This T cell receptor beta chain was found in a study of siplizumab effects on memory and regulatory T cells. Study-level results: Among mappable alloreactive CD4+ clones, the Treg-derived fraction averaged around 70% with siplizumab versus less than 35% in controls. Suppressive capability of dividing Tregs from siplizumab cultures went unverified.

Produced via immunoSEQ multiplex PCR; TCRdb's table is partial and in-frame only. Seen here are tens of thousands of clones, around nine tenths observed once, and the top ten hold 1.5% to 2%. This clone was found once. Its antigen is as yet unknown. Germline loops: CDR1 SGHRS, CDR2 YFSETQ. The V end lost 1 base, the J end lost 6 bases, and 19 bases lay between the germline ends. The CDR3 contains 16 residues. V gene TRBV5-1 combines with J gene TRBJ1-1, with a weak D call TRBD1 (5 bases). This receptor was identified in a human donor in good health. What was sequenced was Tregs sorted from blood. The CDR3 coding sequence is TGCGCCAGCAGCTTGTTGGAGATCCCTTCGGGGGCTGAAGCTTTCTTT. It translates to CASSLLEIPSGAEAFF. Drawing the rest from reference TRBV5-1 and TRBJ1-1, the complete variable domain is KAGVTQTPRYLIKTRGQQVTLSCSPISGHRSVSWYQQTPGQGLQFLFEYFSETQRNKGNFPGRFSGRQFSNSRSEMNVSTLELGDSALYLCASSLLEIPSGAEAFFGQGTRLTVV.